The rows below give T cell receptor beta chains drawn from one sample of a study of T cell responses to AZD1222 COVID-19 vaccine. Measured with immunoSEQ multiplex PCR; TCRdb has only the in-frame clones, and not every one. The sample has tens of thousands of clones, 70% to 90% seen once. The sample was peripheral blood, taken on day 0 of AZD1222 vaccination. Receptor source: an adult in good health. Each CDR3 is given with its conserved first and last residue. A D gene is named only where the DNA matches it firmly. Clone size is not always given. Where it is, it says once, few, many or a class for expanded clones.

v_call	j_call	d_call	clone_size	cdr3_nt	cdr3_aa
TRBV5-4	TRBJ1-4	-	-	TGTGCCAGCAGCTCTGGCGGTGCAGGCCGGAGTGAAAAACTGTTTTTT	CASSSGGAGRSEKLFF
TRBV6-6	TRBJ1-1	TRBD1	-	TGTGCCAGCAGTCCTTTCCGGGACAGGGGGCGTAGATACACTGAAGCTTTCTTT	CASSPFRDRGRRYTEAFF
TRBV11-2	TRBJ2-1	-	-	TGTGCCAGCAGCTTGAGGGGAGGTCTGTTGAATGAGCAGTTCTTC	CASSLRGGLLNEQFF
TRBV4-3	TRBJ2-1	-	-	TGCGCCAGCAGCCAAGAGGCGGTCAAGTGGTTCGATGAGCAGTTCTTC	CASSQEAVKWFDEQFF
TRBV11-2	TRBJ2-3	-	-	TGTGCCAGCAGCCGACGGGGGGACAGGTCACGGTGGACAGATACGCAGTATTTT	CASSRRGDRSRWTDTQYF
TRBV30	TRBJ2-7	-	-	TGTGCCTGGAGGCAGACAGGCTACGAGCAGTACTTC	CAWRQTGYEQYF
TRBV30	TRBJ1-2	TRBD1	-	TGTGCCTGGTCCCCCCGTCAGACAGGGAATGGCTACACCTTC	CAWSPRQTGNGYTF
TRBV18	TRBJ2-3	-	-	TGTGCCAGCACACCAGATGCAGGGACGGATACGCAGTATTTT	CASTPDAGTDTQYF
TRBV6-2/TRBV6-3	TRBJ1-1	-	-	TGTGCCAGCAGCCGTGGACGAAGCACTGAAGCTTTCTTT	CASSRGRSTEAFF
TRBV18	TRBJ2-7	-	few	TGTGCCAGCTCACCAGGGTCCTACGAGCAGTACTTC	CASSPGSYEQYF
TRBV5-1	TRBJ2-2	TRBD2	-	TGCGCCAGCAGCGTAGCGGGCTCGAACACCGGGGAGCTGTTTTTT	CASSVAGSNTGELFF
TRBV7-9	TRBJ1-1	-	-	TGTGCCAGCAGCTTTCTTTCGGGAGCCACTGAAGCTTTCTTT	CASSFLSGATEAFF
TRBV3-1/TRBV3-2	TRBJ2-3	TRBD1	-	TGTGCCAGCAGCGCTAAGGTCCCGGGACAGGGGAAAAAAGATACGCAGTATTTT	CASSAKVPGQGKKDTQYF
TRBV7-9	TRBJ2-6	-	-	TGTGCCAGCAGCAGCCGGGCAGGGGGGACCTCTGGGGCCAACGTCCTGACTTTC	CASSSRAGGTSGANVLTF
TRBV24-1	TRBJ1-5	TRBD1	-	TGTGCCACCAGTGATTCAGGACAGGGTAAGGGCAATCAGCCCCAGCATTTT	CATSDSGQGKGNQPQHF
TRBV11-3	TRBJ2-2	TRBD2	-	TGTGCCAGCAGCTTAGATGCCCCCCTAGCGGGGATCACCGGGGAGCTGTTTTTT	CASSLDAPLAGITGELFF
TRBV25-1	TRBJ2-3	-	-	TGTGCCAGCAGACCATCTGGGGCGAGGGGCACAGATACGCAGTATTTT	CASRPSGARGTDTQYF
TRBV3-1/TRBV3-2	TRBJ1-5	TRBD1	-	TGTGCCAGCAGCCAAGACCCGGGACAGGGTAGGGCATATCAGCCCCAGCATTTT	CASSQDPGQGRAYQPQHF
TRBV5-6	TRBJ1-1	-	-	TGTGCCAGCAGCTTCTTCGACAGCCTCATGAACACTGAAGCTTTCTTT	CASSFFDSLMNTEAFF
TRBV5-6	TRBJ2-7	TRBD2	-	TGTGCCAGCAGCTTGATCTCCCGGGTTAGCGGGGTCTCCTACGAGCAGTACTTC	CASSLISRVSGVSYEQYF
TRBV11-3	TRBJ2-3	-	-	TGTGCCAGCAGCTTAGCCCTGGCAGGCACAGATACGCAGTATTTT	CASSLALAGTDTQYF
TRBV29-1	TRBJ1-5	-	-	TGCAGCGTTTCCTCCCAGCGGGGGGAACAGCCCCAGCATTTT	CSVSSQRGEQPQHF
TRBV7-6	TRBJ2-1	-	-	TGTGCCAGCAGCCGAGAATGGTACAATGAGCAGTTCTTC	CASSREWYNEQFF
TRBV7-8	TRBJ2-1	-	-	TGTGCCAGCACCCTTAGAGGGAACGTTCGTGAGAATGAGCAGTTCTTC	CASTLRGNVRENEQFF
TRBV6-5	TRBJ1-5	-	-	TGTGCCAGCAAACAAGGGGGGGGTCAGCCCCAGCATTTT	CASKQGGGQPQHF
TRBV7-2	TRBJ1-1	-	-	TGTGCCAGCAGCTTAACAAGACTGGGGAACACTGAAGCTTTCTTT	CASSLTRLGNTEAFF
TRBV12-3/TRBV12-4	TRBJ1-1	-	-	TGTGCCAGCAGTTTGGGGCGGGAAGCTTTCTTT	CASSLGREAFF
TRBV5-4	TRBJ1-3	-	-	TGTGCCAGCAGCTTGGAGCCTTACAGGGAAAACACCATATATTTT	CASSLEPYRENTIYF
TRBV3-1/TRBV3-2	TRBJ1-3	-	-	TGTGCCAGCAGCCCGACCGGAAACACCATATATTTT	CASSPTGNTIYF
TRBV5-4	TRBJ1-1	-	few	TGTGCCAGCAGCTGGGGGCTCGGGAACACTGAAGCTTTCTTT	CASSWGLGNTEAFF
TRBV5-4	TRBJ2-5	-	-	TGTGCCAGCAGCCGGACAGAAATTATACAAGAGACCCAGTACTTC	CASSRTEIIQETQYF
TRBV5-1	TRBJ1-3	-	-	TGCGCCAGCAGCGCCGGCGTTGCTGGAAACACCATATATTTT	CASSAGVAGNTIYF
TRBV11-2	TRBJ2-7	-	-	TGTGCCAGCAGCTTAGGACGGGTCTACGAGCAGTACTTC	CASSLGRVYEQYF
TRBV14	TRBJ2-1	-	-	TGTGCCAGCAGCCAATTTTCGAATAATGAGCAGTTCTTC	CASSQFSNNEQFF
TRBV9	TRBJ2-2	TRBD2	-	TGTGCCAGCAGCGTAGGAGCGGGGCCGACCGGGGAGCTGTTTTTT	CASSVGAGPTGELFF
TRBV6-6	TRBJ2-2	TRBD2	-	TGTGCCGTGGCGGGGGGGGGCGCGACCGGGGAGCTGTTTTTT	CAVAGGGATGELFF
TRBV5-4	TRBJ2-2	-	-	TGTGCCAGCAATAGGGCGAACACCGGGGAGCTGTTTTTT	CASNRANTGELFF
TRBV19	TRBJ1-1	-	-	TGTGCCAGTAGTCTCCAGAGAAACACTGAAGCTTTCTTT	CASSLQRNTEAFF
TRBV14	TRBJ2-1	-	-	TGTGCCAGCAGCCCCTTAGGTAGCGGCCTCAATGAGCAGTTCTTC	CASSPLGSGLNEQFF
TRBV5-4	TRBJ2-5	TRBD2	-	TGTGCCAGCAGCTTGCCTAGCGGGGGCCAGGAGGAGACCCAGTACTTC	CASSLPSGGQEETQYF
TRBV5-5	TRBJ1-1	-	once	TGTGCCAGCAGCTCCCTTACCTCGGGGAACACTGAAGCTTTCTTT	CASSSLTSGNTEAFF
TRBV6-5	TRBJ2-1	-	once	TGTGCCAGAATACCGGGACTTAACAATGAGCAGTTCTTC	CARIPGLNNEQFF
TRBV11-2	TRBJ2-3	-	-	TGTGCCAGCAGCTTAGTGCGGGTTACAGATACGCAGTATTTT	CASSLVRVTDTQYF
TRBV7-9	TRBJ2-5	-	-	TGTGCCAGCAGCTTAGGGATCGCGACCCAGTACTTC	CASSLGIATQYF
TRBV14	TRBJ1-3	-	-	TGTGCCAGCACGGATACCTGGTCTGGAAACACCATATATTTT	CASTDTWSGNTIYF
TRBV27	TRBJ1-2	TRBD1	-	TGTGCCAGCAGAACTCAAACAGGGGACTATGGCTACACCTTC	CASRTQTGDYGYTF
TRBV6-5	TRBJ2-5	TRBD2	-	TGTGCCAGCAGTAAGAGCGGGGGAGGGGGAGAGACCCAGTACTTC	CASSKSGGGGETQYF
TRBV12-5	TRBJ1-5	TRBD1	-	TGTGCTAGTGGTTTTACAGGGGGACAGCCCCAGCATTTT	CASGFTGGQPQHF
TRBV5-1	TRBJ1-2	TRBD1	-	TGCGCCAGCAGCTTGGAGGGGGCGGACTATGGCTACACCTTC	CASSLEGADYGYTF
TRBV5-1	TRBJ2-3	-	-	TGCGCCAGCAGCTTGGTCGGACCGCAGACAGATACGCAGTATTTT	CASSLVGPQTDTQYF
TRBV10-1	TRBJ1-2	-	-	TGCGCCAGCGGGGCCCGGGAGGGGGTGGGAGGCTACACCTTC	CASGAREGVGGYTF
TRBV11-2	TRBJ1-2	-	-	TGTGCCAGCAGCTATTTCACAGGGAACTATGGCTACACCTTC	CASSYFTGNYGYTF
TRBV30	TRBJ1-2	-	-	TGTGCCTGGAGGGGTCGCGTTAGCTCTAGGAGCTATGGCTACACCTTC	CAWRGRVSSRSYGYTF
TRBV5-4	TRBJ1-5	TRBD1	few	TGTGCCAGCAGCTTGCGACAGGGGGCTGATCAGCCCCAGCATTTT	CASSLRQGADQPQHF
TRBV10-1	TRBJ2-5	TRBD1	-	TGCTCTTCCCCGGGGACAGCCGAAGAGACCCAGTACTTC	CSSPGTAEETQYF